Shown below are 8 T cell receptor beta chains from a single sample sequenced in a study of cytomegalovirus exposure and HLA in healthy donors. Primers included in the PCR were 60 Vbeta and 13 Jbeta primers. The protocol was immunoSEQ multiplex PCR, while the TCRdb copy is restricted to in-frame clones and leaves out a portion. This table has 130,000 to 150,000 clones, roughly 75% appearing once. The sequenced sample was PBMCs. The receptor set was obtained from a man younger than 45 in good health and CMV-seronegative.

The chain employs TRBV6-1 and TRBJ1-2; D unclear. Germline V gene lookup returns CDR1 MNHNS and CDR2 SASEGT. V was shortened by 2 bases and J by 4 bases, with 14 bases between the two germline ends. This CDR3 has 15 amino acids. DNA for the CDR3: TGTGCCAGCAGTGAACTAACGTCTGTTGGCTATGGCTACACCTTC. Encoded protein: CASSELTSVGYGYTF.

The chain links TRBV7-9 to TRBJ1-2, with TRBD1 matching 8 bases. The J segment lost 7 bases and the V segment lost 3 bases, leaving 13 bases of the junction unmatched. CDR1 SEHNR and CDR2 FQNEAQ come from the germline V gene (reference sequence). There are 16 residues in the CDR3. The CDR3 is CASSFLRRQGARGYTF. DNA for the CDR3: TGTGCCAGCAGCTTTTTACGTCGGCAGGGGGCGCGTGGCTACACCTTC.

The chain employs TRBV19 and TRBJ1-5; TRBD1 matches 7 bases. The V and J ends lost 5 bases and 4 bases, in that order; junction bases with no gene match: 2. In germline, CDR1 is LNHDA, CDR2 SQIVND (reference sequence). This CDR3 is built from 13 residues. CDR3 bases: TGTGCCAGTAGTCAGGACAGGAATCAGCCCCAGCATTTT. Residues: CASSQDRNQPQHF.

V gene TRBV6-4 combines with J gene TRBJ2-1; D ambiguous. This CDR3 spans 15 amino acids. Germline lookup yields CDR1 MRHNA and CDR2 SNTAGT. Trimming left V 3 bases short and J 5 bases short, with 14 bases between. The CDR3 DNA follows: TGTGCCAGCAGTGAATTGGTAGCCCCCCACAATGAGCAGTTCTTC. Protein product: CASSELVAPHNEQFF.

The chain combines TRBV4-1 with TRBJ2-3; 9 nucleotides match TRBD1. Germline loops: CDR1 MGHRA, CDR2 YSYEKL. This CDR3 spans 16 amino acids. V lost 3 bases and J lost 5; bases outside the gene matches: 9. The CDR3 sequence is CASSHGRDRVGDTQYF. For the CDR3, the DNA is TGCGCCAGCAGCCATGGCCGGGACAGGGTAGGAGATACGCAGTATTTT.

This clone was seen just once. This sequence joins TRBV28 and TRBJ2-7; 12 positions agree with TRBD1. This CDR3 contains 15 residues. V trimming: 5 bases; J trimming: 5 bases; junction bases outside the gene matches: 7. The V gene's germline CDR1 is MDHEN and CDR2 SYDVKM. The CDR3 spells CASSISGTGGHEQYF. The CDR3 DNA is TGTGCCAGCAGTATATCCGGGACAGGGGGCCACGAGCAGTACTTC.

This rearrangement joins TRBV5-4 to TRBJ1-1; a possible D gene is TRBD1 (6 bases). Between the trimmed V and J ends, which lost 0 bases and 3 bases, there was a span of 18 bases. The CDR3 spans 17 residues. Germline-derived CDR1 and CDR2 are SGHNT and YYREEE (reference sequence). Here the CDR3 DNA reads TGTGCCAGCAGCTTGGCCGGGACGACTTACAGGGACACTGAAGCTTTCTTT. Its translation: CASSLAGTTYRDTEAFF.

The genes are TRBV5-1 and TRBJ1-1; perhaps TRBD1 as D (6 bases). From germline, CDR1 is SGHRS and CDR2 YFSETQ. V gave up 4 bases and J gave up 7 bases, with 20 bases separating them. The CDR3 is 15 amino acids. The CDR3 sequence: CASSKDAGTTFEAFF. The CDR3 DNA follows: TGCGCCAGCAGCAAAGACGCCGGGACAACTTTTGAAGCTTTCTTT.